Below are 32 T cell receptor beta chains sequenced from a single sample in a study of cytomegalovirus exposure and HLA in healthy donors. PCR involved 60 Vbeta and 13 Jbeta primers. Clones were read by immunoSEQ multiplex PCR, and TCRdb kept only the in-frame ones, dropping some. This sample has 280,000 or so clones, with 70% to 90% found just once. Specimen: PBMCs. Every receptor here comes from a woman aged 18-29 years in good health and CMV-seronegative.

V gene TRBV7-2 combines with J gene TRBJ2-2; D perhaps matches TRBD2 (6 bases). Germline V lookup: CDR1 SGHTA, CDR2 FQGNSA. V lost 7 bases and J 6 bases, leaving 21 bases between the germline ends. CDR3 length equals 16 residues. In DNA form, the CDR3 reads TGTGCCAGCAACCTCCGGGGGTCCGACGGGGCCGGGGAGCTGTTTTTT. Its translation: CASNLRGSDGAGELFF.

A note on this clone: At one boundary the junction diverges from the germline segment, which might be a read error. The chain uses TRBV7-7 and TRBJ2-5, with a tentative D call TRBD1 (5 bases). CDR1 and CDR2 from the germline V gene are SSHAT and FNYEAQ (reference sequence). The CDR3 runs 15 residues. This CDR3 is CASSLDKGMGETQYF. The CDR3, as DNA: TGTGCTAGCAGCTTAGATAAGGGGATGGGGGAGACCCAGTACTTC. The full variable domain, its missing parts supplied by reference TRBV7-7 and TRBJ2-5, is GAGVSQSPRYKVTKRGQDVTLRCDPISSHATLYWYQQALGQGPEFLTYFNYEAQPDKSGLPSDRFSAERPEGSISTLTIQRTEQRDSAMYRCASSLDKGMGETQYFGPGTRLLVL.

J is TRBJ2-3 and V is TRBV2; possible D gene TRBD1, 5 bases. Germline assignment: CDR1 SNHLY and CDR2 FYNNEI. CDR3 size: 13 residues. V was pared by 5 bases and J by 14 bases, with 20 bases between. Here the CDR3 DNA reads TGTGCCAGCAGTCCAAGTATGGCAGGGATTCCGTATTTT. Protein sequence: CASSPSMAGIPYF. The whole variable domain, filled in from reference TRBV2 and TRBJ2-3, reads EPEVTQTPSHQVTQMGQEVILRCVPISNHLYFYWYRQILGQKVEFLVSFYNNEISEKSEIFDDQFSVERPDGSNFTLKIRSTKLEDSAMYFCASSPSMAGIPYFGPGTRLTVL.

In nucleotides, the CDR3 is TGCGCCAGCAGCCTTCGGACTAGCGGGTCCTCCCCTTTATACGAGCAGTACTTC. As protein: CASSLRTSGSSPLYEQYF. V usage is TRBV4-1 and J usage is TRBJ2-7, with 11 nucleotides matching TRBD2. V lost 4 bases, J lost 4 bases, and 15 bases stayed unmatched. This CDR3 comprises 18 residues. Germline CDR1 is MGHRA and CDR2 is YSYEKL.

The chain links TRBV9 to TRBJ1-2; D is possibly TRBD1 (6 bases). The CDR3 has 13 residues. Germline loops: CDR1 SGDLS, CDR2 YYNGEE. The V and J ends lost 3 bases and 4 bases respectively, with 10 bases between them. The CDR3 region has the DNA TGTGCCAGCAGCGCCTTACAGGGCTATGGCTACACCTTC. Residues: CASSALQGYGYTF.

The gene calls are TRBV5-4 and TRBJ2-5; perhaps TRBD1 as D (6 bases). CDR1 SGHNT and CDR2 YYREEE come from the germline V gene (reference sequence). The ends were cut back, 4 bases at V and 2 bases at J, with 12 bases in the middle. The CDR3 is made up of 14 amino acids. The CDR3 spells CASSGRGEQETQYF. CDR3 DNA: TGTGCCAGCAGCGGCAGGGGTGAGCAAGAGACCCAGTACTTC.

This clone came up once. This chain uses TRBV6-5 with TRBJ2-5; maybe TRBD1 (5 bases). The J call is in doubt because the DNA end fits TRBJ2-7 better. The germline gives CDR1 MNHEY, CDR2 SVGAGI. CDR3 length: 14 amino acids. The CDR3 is CASRDNRNSYEQYF. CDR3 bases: TGTGCCAGCAGGGATAACAGGAACTCCTACGAGCAGTACTTC.

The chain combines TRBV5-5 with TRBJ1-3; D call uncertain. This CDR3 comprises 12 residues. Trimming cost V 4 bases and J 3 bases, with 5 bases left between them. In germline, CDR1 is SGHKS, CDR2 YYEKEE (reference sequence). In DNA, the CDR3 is TGTGCCAGCAGCCTCGTTGGAAACACCATATATTTT. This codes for CASSLVGNTIYF.

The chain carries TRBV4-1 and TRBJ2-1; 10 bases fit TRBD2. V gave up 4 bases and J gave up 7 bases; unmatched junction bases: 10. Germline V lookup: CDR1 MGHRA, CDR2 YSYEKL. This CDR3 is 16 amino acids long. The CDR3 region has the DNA TGCGCCAGCAGCCCCCAGCCACTAGCGGGGTGGAATGAGCAGTTCTTC. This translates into CASSPQPLAGWNEQFF.

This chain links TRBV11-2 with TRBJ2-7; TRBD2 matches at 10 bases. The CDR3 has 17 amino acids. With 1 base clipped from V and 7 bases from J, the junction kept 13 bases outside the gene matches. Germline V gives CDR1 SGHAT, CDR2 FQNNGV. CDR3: CASSLGSSGGAFREQYF. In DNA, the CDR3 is TGTGCCAGCAGCTTAGGGTCTAGCGGGGGCGCTTTTAGAGAGCAGTACTTC. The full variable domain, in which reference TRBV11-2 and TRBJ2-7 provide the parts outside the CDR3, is EAGVAQSPRYKIIEKRQSVAFWCNPISGHATLYWYQQILGQGPKLLIQFQNNGVVDDSQLPKDRFSAERLKGVDSTLKIQPAKLEDSAVYLCASSLGSSGGAFREQYFGPGTRLTVT.

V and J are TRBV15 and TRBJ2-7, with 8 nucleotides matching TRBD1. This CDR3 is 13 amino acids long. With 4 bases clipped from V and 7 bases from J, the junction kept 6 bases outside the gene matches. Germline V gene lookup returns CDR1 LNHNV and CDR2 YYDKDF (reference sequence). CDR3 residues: CATSNRGTGEQYF. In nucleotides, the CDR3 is TGTGCCACCAGCAACAGGGGGACGGGGGAGCAGTACTTC.

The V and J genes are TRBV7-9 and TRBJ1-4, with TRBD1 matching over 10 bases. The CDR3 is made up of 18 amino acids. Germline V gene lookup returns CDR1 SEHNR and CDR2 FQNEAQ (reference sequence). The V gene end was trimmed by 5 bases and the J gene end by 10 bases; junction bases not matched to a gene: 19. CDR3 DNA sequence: TGTGCCAGCAGCGGCGAGACAGGGGGCGAGGTCGGGGTTGGAAAACTGTTTTTT. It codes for CASSGETGGEVGVGKLFF.

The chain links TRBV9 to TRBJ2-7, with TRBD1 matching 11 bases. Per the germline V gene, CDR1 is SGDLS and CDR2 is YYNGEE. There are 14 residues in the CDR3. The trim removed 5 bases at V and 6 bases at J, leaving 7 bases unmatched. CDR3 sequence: CASSALGTGGEQYF. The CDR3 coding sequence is TGTGCCAGCAGTGCTTTAGGGACAGGGGGCGAGCAGTACTTC.

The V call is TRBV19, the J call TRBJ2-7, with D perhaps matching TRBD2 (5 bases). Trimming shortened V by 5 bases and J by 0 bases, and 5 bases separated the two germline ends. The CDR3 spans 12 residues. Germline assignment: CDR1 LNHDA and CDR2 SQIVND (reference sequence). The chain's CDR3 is CASSRDSYEQYF. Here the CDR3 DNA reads TGTGCCAGTAGTCGGGACTCCTACGAGCAGTACTTC.

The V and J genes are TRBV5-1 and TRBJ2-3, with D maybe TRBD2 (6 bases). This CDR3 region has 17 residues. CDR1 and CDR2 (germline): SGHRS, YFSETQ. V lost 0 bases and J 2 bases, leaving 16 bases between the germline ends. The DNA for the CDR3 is TGCGCCAGCAGCTTGGATAGCGGACTAAGATACACAGATACGCAGTATTTT. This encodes CASSLDSGLRYTDTQYF. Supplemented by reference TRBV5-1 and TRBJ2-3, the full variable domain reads KAGVTQTPRYLIKTRGQQVTLSCSPISGHRSVSWYQQTPGQGLQFLFEYFSETQRNKGNFPGRFSGRQFSNSRSEMNVSTLELGDSALYLCASSLDSGLRYTDTQYFGPGTRLTVL.

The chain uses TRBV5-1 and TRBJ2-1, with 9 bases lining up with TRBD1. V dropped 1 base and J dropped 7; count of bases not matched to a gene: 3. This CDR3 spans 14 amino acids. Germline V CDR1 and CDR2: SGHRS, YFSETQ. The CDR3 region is CASSLRTGANEQFF. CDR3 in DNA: TGCGCCAGCAGCTTGAGGACAGGGGCTAATGAGCAGTTCTTC.

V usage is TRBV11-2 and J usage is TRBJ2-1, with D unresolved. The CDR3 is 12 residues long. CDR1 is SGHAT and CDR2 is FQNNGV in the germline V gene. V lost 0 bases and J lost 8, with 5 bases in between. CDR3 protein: CASSLDLYEQFF. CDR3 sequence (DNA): TGTGCCAGCAGCTTAGATCTATATGAGCAGTTCTTC. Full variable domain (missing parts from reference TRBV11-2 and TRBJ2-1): EAGVAQSPRYKIIEKRQSVAFWCNPISGHATLYWYQQILGQGPKLLIQFQNNGVVDDSQLPKDRFSAERLKGVDSTLKIQPAKLEDSAVYLCASSLDLYEQFFGPGTRLTVL.

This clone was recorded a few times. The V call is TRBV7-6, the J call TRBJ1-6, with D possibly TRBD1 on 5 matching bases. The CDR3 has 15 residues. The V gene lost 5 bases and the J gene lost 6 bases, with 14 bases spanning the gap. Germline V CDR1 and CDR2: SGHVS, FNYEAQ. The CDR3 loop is CASSLRREGNSPLHF. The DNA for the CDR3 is TGTGCCAGCAGCCTCCGCAGGGAGGGTAATTCACCCCTCCACTTT. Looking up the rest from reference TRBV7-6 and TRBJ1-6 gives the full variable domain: GAGVSQSPRYKVTKRGQDVALRCDPISGHVSLYWYRQALGQGPEFLTYFNYEAQQDKSGLPNDRFSAERPEGSISTLTIQRTEQRDSAMYRCASSLRREGNSPLHFGNGTRLTVT.

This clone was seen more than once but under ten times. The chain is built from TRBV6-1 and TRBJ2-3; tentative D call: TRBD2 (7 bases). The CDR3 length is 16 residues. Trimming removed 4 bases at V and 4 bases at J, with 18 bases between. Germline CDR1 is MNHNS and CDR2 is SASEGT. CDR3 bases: TGTGCCAGCAGTGCGAGGGGGTCGGGGGGTTCAGATACGCAGTATTTT. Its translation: CASSARGSGGSDTQYF.

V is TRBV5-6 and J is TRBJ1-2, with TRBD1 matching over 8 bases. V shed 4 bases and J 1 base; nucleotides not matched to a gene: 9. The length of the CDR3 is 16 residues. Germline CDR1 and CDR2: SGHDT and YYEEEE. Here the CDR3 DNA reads TGTGCCAGCAGCGACCAGACAGGGGTGTTTAACTATGGCTACACCTTC. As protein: CASSDQTGVFNYGYTF.

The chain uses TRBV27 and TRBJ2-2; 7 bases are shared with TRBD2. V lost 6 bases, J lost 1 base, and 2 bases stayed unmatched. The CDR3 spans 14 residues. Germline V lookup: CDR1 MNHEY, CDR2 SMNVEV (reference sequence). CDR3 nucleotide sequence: TGTGCCAGCAGGACTAGCCAGAACACCGGGGAGCTGTTTTTT. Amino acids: CASRTSQNTGELFF.

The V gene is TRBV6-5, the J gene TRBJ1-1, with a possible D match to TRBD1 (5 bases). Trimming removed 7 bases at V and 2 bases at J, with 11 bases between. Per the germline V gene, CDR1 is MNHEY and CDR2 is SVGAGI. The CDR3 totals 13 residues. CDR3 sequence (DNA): TGTGCCAGCAAGCAGGGAGGTAACACTGAAGCTTTCTTT. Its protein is CASKQGGNTEAFF.

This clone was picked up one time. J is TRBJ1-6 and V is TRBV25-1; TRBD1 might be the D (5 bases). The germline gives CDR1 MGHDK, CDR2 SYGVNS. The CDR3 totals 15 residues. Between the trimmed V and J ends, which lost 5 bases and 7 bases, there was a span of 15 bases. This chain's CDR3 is CASSSPGLINSPLHF. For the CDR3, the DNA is TGTGCCAGCAGTAGTCCGGGACTCATAAATTCACCCCTCCACTTT.

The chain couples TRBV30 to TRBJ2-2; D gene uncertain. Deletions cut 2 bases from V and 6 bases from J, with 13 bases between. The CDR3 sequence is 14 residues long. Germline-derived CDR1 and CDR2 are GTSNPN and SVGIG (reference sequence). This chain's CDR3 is CAWSIGLPSGELFF. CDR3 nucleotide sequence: TGTGCCTGGAGTATTGGGCTCCCGTCCGGGGAGCTGTTTTTT.

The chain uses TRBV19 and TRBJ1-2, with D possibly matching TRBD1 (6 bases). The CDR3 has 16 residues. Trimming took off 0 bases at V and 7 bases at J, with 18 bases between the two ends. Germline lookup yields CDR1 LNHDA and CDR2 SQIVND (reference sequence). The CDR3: CASSIDLAGALGGYTF. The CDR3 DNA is TGTGCCAGTAGTATAGATTTGGCAGGGGCGTTGGGTGGCTACACCTTC.

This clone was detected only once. The CDR3 loop reads CASSLAPGQSSYEQYF. The CDR3 bases are TGTGCCAGCAGCTTGGCCCCCGGTCAAAGCTCCTACGAGCAGTACTTC. The V call is TRBV5-6, the J call TRBJ2-7, with unresolved D. V was cut by 0 bases and J by 0 bases, with 13 bases left in between. Germline assignment: CDR1 SGHDT and CDR2 YYEEEE. CDR3 size: 16 residues.

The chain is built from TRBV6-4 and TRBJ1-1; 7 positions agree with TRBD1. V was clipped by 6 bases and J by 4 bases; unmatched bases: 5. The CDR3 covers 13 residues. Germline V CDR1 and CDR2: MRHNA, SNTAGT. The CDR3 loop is CASSEWTGTEAFF. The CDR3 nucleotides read TGTGCCAGCAGCGAATGGACAGGCACTGAAGCTTTCTTT.

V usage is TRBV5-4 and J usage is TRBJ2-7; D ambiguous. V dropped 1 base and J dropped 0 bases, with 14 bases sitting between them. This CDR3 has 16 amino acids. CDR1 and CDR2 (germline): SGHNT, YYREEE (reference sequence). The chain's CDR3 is CASSLSLQVGSYEQYF. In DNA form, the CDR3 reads TGTGCCAGCAGCTTGTCTTTGCAGGTAGGCTCCTACGAGCAGTACTTC.

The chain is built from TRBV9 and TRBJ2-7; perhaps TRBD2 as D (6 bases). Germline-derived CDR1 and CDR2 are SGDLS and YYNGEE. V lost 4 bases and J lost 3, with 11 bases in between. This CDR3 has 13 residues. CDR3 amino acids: CASSFGEDYEQYF. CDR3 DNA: TGTGCCAGCAGCTTCGGGGAGGACTACGAGCAGTACTTC.

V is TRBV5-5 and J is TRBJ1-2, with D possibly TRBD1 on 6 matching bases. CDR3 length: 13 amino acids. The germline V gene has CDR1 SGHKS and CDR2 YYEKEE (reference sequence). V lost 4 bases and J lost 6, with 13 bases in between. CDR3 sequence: CASSPRPGDGYTF. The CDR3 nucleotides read TGTGCCAGCAGCCCGAGACCAGGGGATGGCTACACCTTC.

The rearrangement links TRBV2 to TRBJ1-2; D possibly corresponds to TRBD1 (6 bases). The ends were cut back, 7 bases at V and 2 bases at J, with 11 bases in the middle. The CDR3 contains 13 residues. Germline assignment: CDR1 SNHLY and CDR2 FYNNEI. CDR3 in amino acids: CASTTGLNYGYTF. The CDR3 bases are TGTGCCAGCACGACAGGTCTCAACTATGGCTACACCTTC.

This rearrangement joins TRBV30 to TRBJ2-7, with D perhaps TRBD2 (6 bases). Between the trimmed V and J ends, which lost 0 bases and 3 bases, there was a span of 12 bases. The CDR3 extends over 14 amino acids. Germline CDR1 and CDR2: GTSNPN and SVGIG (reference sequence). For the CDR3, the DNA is TGTGCCTGGAGTGTAGGAGGGGCTGTCTACGAGCAGTACTTC. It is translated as CAWSVGGAVYEQYF.